Following are 18 T cell receptor beta chains from one sample sequenced in a study of shared clonotypes between healthy human individuals (dated by TCRdb to 2020 to 2021). The receptor library was made with the immunoSEQ multiplex PCR assay. The clones in this table, taken by TCRdb from immuneACCESS, are in-frame only. Not every clone is retained; where verified, under half of the shortfall comes from an unresolved V gene, and the cause of the rest is unknown. Counted in this sample were fewer than 650,000 clones; 76% of them appeared once. The ten largest clonotypes hold over 10% of the sample. The sequenced material came from PBMCs. These receptor sequences come from a woman between 40 and 55 years old in good health. Some clones in this sample may be carry-over from other donors' samples.

Regarding this clone: As the CDR3 is not closed by the conserved phenylalanine or tryptophan, this likely results from a read error. The genes are TRBV10-2 and TRBJ1-5; 12 nucleotides match TRBD1. The CDR3 totals 17 residues. The V segment lost 8 bases and the J segment 3 bases; nucleotides outside the gene matches: 11. Germline CDR1 reads WSHSY; CDR2 reads SAAADI. For the CDR3, the DNA is TGCGCCAGCGGTACCGGGACAGGGGGCGCATACAATCAGCCCCAGCATCTT. Protein: CASGTGTGGAYNQPQHL.

This sequence joins TRBV27 and TRBJ2-3; tentatively, D is TRBD1 or TRBD2 (5 bases each). Germline CDR1 is MNHEY and CDR2 is SMNVEV (reference sequence). Deletions cut 2 bases from V and 0 bases from J, with 12 bases between. The CDR3 runs 16 residues. The CDR3 loop is CASSLLWGGSTDTQYF. CDR3 nucleotide sequence: TGTGCCAGCAGTTTACTGTGGGGCGGGAGCACAGATACGCAGTATTTT.

This clone was detected only a few times. The J gene is TRBJ1-2, the V gene TRBV5-1; TRBD1 aligns across 7 bases. The CDR3 loop spans 15 amino acids. Looked up from germline, CDR1 is SGHRS and CDR2 is YFSETQ. The junction had 9 bases not matched to a gene; V was cut back by 4 bases and J by 3 bases. Written as DNA, the CDR3 is TGCGCCAGCAGCCAACAAGGGGGCCTTGACTATGGCTACACCTTC. Its translation is CASSQQGGLDYGYTF.

Only a few counts were recorded for this clone. CDR3: CASSGTYNEQFF. CDR3 in DNA: TGTGCCAGTAGCGGGACCTACAATGAGCAGTTCTTC. The rearrangement uses TRBV19 and TRBJ2-1; D possibly corresponds to TRBD2 (5 bases). The CDR3 has 12 amino acids. Trimming stripped 6 bases from V and 2 bases from J, with 5 bases between. Germline V gene data show CDR1 as LNHDA and CDR2 as SQIVND (reference sequence). Full variable domain (outside the CDR3, taken from reference TRBV19 and TRBJ2-1): DGGITQSPKYLFRKEGQNVTLSCEQNLNHDAMYWYRQDPGQGLRLIYYSQIVNDFQKGDIAEGYSVSREKKESFPLTVTSAQKNPTAFYLCASSGTYNEQFFGPGTRLTVL.

This clone was counted once. The chain has TRBV2 and TRBJ1-5; D is undetermined. The CDR3 extends over 12 amino acids. Germline V CDR1 and CDR2: SNHLY, FYNNEI. Trimming left V 7 bases short and J 2 bases short, with 6 bases between. CDR3 sequence (DNA): TGTGCCAGCACCTGGGGCAATCAGCCCCAGCATTTT. It is translated as CASTWGNQPQHF.

The chain carries TRBV18 and TRBJ1-1, with a possible D match to TRBD1 (6 bases). The germline CDR1 and CDR2 sequences are KGHSH and LQKENI. V was cut by 3 bases and J by 3 bases, with 14 bases left in between. This CDR3 is 15 amino acids long. The CDR3 region has the DNA TGTGCCAGCTCACCGTATTCAGGGGTTCACACTGAAGCTTTCTTT. This gives the protein CASSPYSGVHTEAFF.

The chain joins TRBV6-1 to TRBJ2-2; D ambiguous. V was cut by 6 bases and J by 3 bases, with 11 bases left in between. CDR1 and CDR2 (germline): MNHNS, SASEGT. CDR3 length equals 14 residues. DNA for the CDR3: TGTGCCAGCAGGGCACAGCCTGACACCGGGGAGCTGTTTTTT. Translated: CASRAQPDTGELFF.

The V and J genes are TRBV5-1 and TRBJ1-1; TRBD1 matches at 10 bases. With V trimmed by 5 bases and J by 0 bases, 7 bases remained unmatched. Germline CDR1 is SGHRS and CDR2 is YFSETQ. This CDR3 has 16 amino acids. In DNA form, the CDR3 reads TGCGCCAGCAGGACGGACAGGGGGAACATGAACACTGAAGCTTTCTTT. Translated: CASRTDRGNMNTEAFF.

On this clone: The junction and the germline gene differ at one end; a read error may be behind it. The V gene is TRBV28, the J gene TRBJ2-1; unclear D gene. The CDR3 is 11 amino acids. From germline, CDR1 is MDHEN and CDR2 SYDVKM. CDR3 loop: CAISSFYEQFF. CDR3 coding DNA: TGTGCCATCAGTAGTTTCTATGAGCAGTTCTTC.

This chain connects TRBV29-1 to TRBJ1-1; no definite D call. Germline V CDR1 and CDR2: SQVTM, ANQGSEA. The CDR3 has 13 amino acids. V was pared by 4 bases and J by 5 bases, with 14 bases between. The CDR3 region is CSVGGTDGTEAFF. For the CDR3, the DNA is TGCAGCGTTGGTGGTACCGATGGAACTGAAGCTTTCTTT.

Comment on this clone: Other DNA sequences in this sample translate to the same CDR3. This chain joins TRBV5-1 and TRBJ2-2; TRBD1 aligns across 8 bases. CDR1 and CDR2 (germline): SGHRS, YFSETQ. V lost 0 bases and J lost 6; bases outside the gene matches: 1. The CDR3 runs to 14 residues. The CDR3 nucleotides are TGCGCCAGCAGCTTGGGACAGGGGTCCGGGGAGCTGTTTTTT. It codes for CASSLGQGSGELFF.

This chain uses TRBV6-1 with TRBJ2-7, with D possibly being TRBD1 or TRBD2 (6 bases each). V lost 4 bases and J 5 bases, leaving 15 bases between the germline ends. Germline V lookup: CDR1 MNHNS, CDR2 SASEGT. The CDR3 is 14 amino acids. The CDR3 loop is CASSAVRRGDEQYF. The CDR3 region has the DNA TGTGCCAGCAGTGCCGTGAGGAGGGGGGACGAGCAGTACTTC.

This chain joins TRBV30 and TRBJ2-5, with a possible D match to TRBD2 (7 bases). Trimming shortened V by 5 bases and J by 4 bases, and 17 bases separated the two germline ends. The CDR3 is made up of 14 amino acids. The V gene's germline CDR1 is GTSNPN and CDR2 SVGIG (reference sequence). CDR3 bases: TGTGCCTGGGGGGGCGGGAGTGTACGAGAGACCCAGTACTTC. Amino acids: CAWGGGSVRETQYF.

The chain has TRBV7-2 and TRBJ1-1; no definite D call. With 1 base removed from V and 4 bases from J, the gap between germline ends came to 13 bases. This CDR3 comprises 15 residues. Germline CDR1 and CDR2: SGHTA and FQGNSA. CDR3 nucleotide sequence: TGTGCCAGCAGCTTAGGTCGTATAAGACCCACTGAAGCTTTCTTT. This codes for CASSLGRIRPTEAFF. Combining the CDR3 with reference TRBV7-2 and TRBJ1-1 gives the whole variable domain GAGVSQSPSNKVTEKGKDVELRCDPISGHTALYWYRQSLGQGLEFLIYFQGNSAPDKSGLPSDRFSAERTGGSVSTLTIQRTQQEDSAVYLCASSLGRIRPTEAFFGQGTRLTVV.

As for this clone: A far bigger clonotype differs at one base, so this is likely a read error. V gene TRBV4-2 combines with J gene TRBJ1-1; no firm D call. Germline CDR1 LGHNA, CDR2 YNFKEQ. With 5 bases removed from V and 4 bases from J, the gap between germline ends came to 11 bases. This CDR3 contains 13 residues. CDR3 sequence reads: CASSERESTEAFF. CDR3 in DNA: TGTGCCAGCAGCGAGAGGGAGAGCACTGAAGCTTTCTTT.

The chain couples TRBV10-2 to TRBJ2-1; D possibly corresponds to TRBD2 (5 bases). CDR3 length: 15 amino acids. With 9 bases removed from V and 1 base from J, the gap between germline ends came to 16 bases. Germline assignment: CDR1 WSHSY and CDR2 SAAADI. The CDR3 region is CASRAALVSYNEQFF. The CDR3 DNA follows: TGCGCCAGTAGAGCGGCCCTTGTTTCCTACAATGAGCAGTTCTTC.

The gene calls are TRBV11-1 and TRBJ1-1; D call uncertain. The V gene lost 0 bases and the J gene lost 3 bases, with 5 bases spanning the gap. This CDR3 has 13 amino acids. The germline V gene encodes CDR1 SGHAT and CDR2 FQDESV (reference sequence). The CDR3 loop reads CASSLALDTEAFF. The CDR3 DNA is TGTGCCAGCAGCTTAGCACTGGACACTGAAGCTTTCTTT.

Written as DNA, the CDR3 is TGTGCCAGCAGTTTGCTAGCGGGAGGCAGGGGGCAGTATTTT. This sequence encodes CASSLLAGGRGQYF. The chain couples TRBV28 to TRBJ2-3, with 11 positions matching TRBD2. The CDR3 has 14 amino acids. Per the germline V gene, CDR1 is MDHEN and CDR2 is SYDVKM. The ends lost 3 bases at V and 11 bases at J; junction bases unmatched: 7.